This T cell receptor beta chain comes out of a study of regulatory T cells in long-lasting Graves disease. Study-level points and caveats: Blood alone, not thyroid tissue, was studied. Shared public clonotypes totalled 2,741 in persistent patients, compared with roughly 970 in new patients.

Concerning this clonotype itself: Its matching antigen is unknown.

The time point was: persistent/refractory GD, antithyroid drugs over 5 years with positive TRAb. PBMC-derived RNA was used for the TCR library. The CDR3 has 12 amino acids. The ends were cut back, 6 bases at V and 9 bases at J, with 12 bases in the middle. Germline CDR1 is MDHEN and CDR2 is SYDVKM. Sequencing libraries for TCR beta were prepared with iRepertoire HTBI primers and Arm-PCR of CDR3 regions. TCRdb processed the multiplex PCR reads anew with MiXCR; each CDR3 protein has one entry. The data show hundreds of thousands of distinct CDR3 sequences, about 32% seen once. The clonotype was recovered from a female donor with Graves disease. J is TRBJ1-5 and V is TRBV28; D is unclear. The starting material was peripheral blood mononuclear cells (PBMCs), obtained when the disease was refractory, from a patient treated with antithyroid drugs. The CDR3 protein is CASSQPVGPQHF. As DNA, the CDR3 is TGTGCCAGCAGCCAACCAGTGGGGCCCCAGCATTTT.